One and the same sample provided the 18 T cell receptor beta chains below, sequenced in a study of control samples from healthy donors and cancer patients (TCRdb year 2020). Library construction relied on the immunoSEQ multiplex PCR assay. Not all clones reach the TCRdb copy of this immuneACCESS table, which keeps in-frame sequences only. Checked studies attribute under half of the gap to unresolved V genes and leave the rest unexplained. Counted in this sample were around 140,000 clones; 75% to 95% of them appeared once. The ten largest clones capture roughly 3.2% of the sample. Sequences were obtained from blood. The receptor source for this set is a man aged 30 to 45 in good health.

The count of this clone is one. The chain joins TRBV6-1 to TRBJ1-2; 8 bases are a match to TRBD1. The germline CDR1 and CDR2 sequences are MNHNS and SASEGT. The CDR3 has 14 amino acids. J was trimmed by 5 bases and V by 0 bases; bases with no gene match: 2. CDR3 amino acids: CASSEADRGYGYTF. The CDR3, as DNA: TGTGCCAGCAGTGAAGCCGACAGGGGTTATGGCTACACCTTC.

V gene TRBV19 combines with J gene TRBJ2-1; 9 bases fit TRBD2. CDR1 and CDR2 from the germline V gene are LNHDA and SQIVND (reference sequence). Losses at the gene ends were 3 bases for V and 5 bases for J; bases not matched to a gene: 14. There are 18 residues in the CDR3. The CDR3 here is CASSMSAGGFSAHNEQFF. The CDR3 DNA reads as TGTGCCAGTAGTATGTCGGCGGGGGGGTTCTCGGCACACAATGAGCAGTTCTTC.

DNA of the CDR3: TGTGCCTGGAGCCCCGGACAGGGCAATCAGCCCCAGCATTTT. Translating gives CAWSPGQGNQPQHF. V and J are TRBV30 and TRBJ1-5, with 7 nucleotides matching TRBD1. Germline CDR1 and CDR2: GTSNPN and SVGIG (reference sequence). The V and J ends lost 3 bases and 2 bases, in that order; junction bases with no gene match: 4. This CDR3 is built from 14 residues.

The rearrangement links TRBV7-9 to TRBJ1-3, with TRBD1 matching 8 bases. CDR3 length: 16 residues. V gave up 5 bases and J gave up 0 bases; unmatched junction bases: 6. Germline CDR1 is SEHNR and CDR2 is FQNEAQ (reference sequence). CDR3 in amino acids: CASSEGGQGSGNTIYF. The CDR3 bases are TGTGCCAGCAGCGAAGGCGGACAGGGCTCTGGAAACACCATATATTTT.

V is TRBV29-1 and J is TRBJ1-2; no reliable D call. CDR3 length: 12 amino acids. The V end was cut by 4 bases, the J end by 1 base, with 7 bases between. Germline assignment: CDR1 SQVTM and CDR2 ANQGSEA. CDR3 in amino acids: CSVVSDNYGYTF. CDR3 nucleotide sequence: TGCAGCGTTGTCTCGGATAACTATGGCTACACCTTC.

The chain uses TRBV5-8 and TRBJ1-1, with D perhaps TRBD1 (5 bases). Germline V gene sequence: CDR1 SGHTS, CDR2 YDEGEE. This CDR3 is 17 amino acids long. Deletions cut 1 base from V and 0 bases from J, with 16 bases between. CDR3: CASSLRGGRGMNTEAFF. For the CDR3, the DNA is TGTGCCAGCAGCTTGAGGGGTGGGCGGGGAATGAACACTGAAGCTTTCTTT.

The V and J genes are TRBV12-5 and TRBJ1-1; D is ambiguous. This CDR3 has 15 residues. V was trimmed by 0 bases and J by 3 bases, leaving 11 bases between them. Germline assignment: CDR1 LGHNT and CDR2 FRNRAP. CDR3 sequence: CASGLVLGSYTEAFF. Here the CDR3 DNA reads TGTGCTAGTGGTTTGGTACTAGGTTCCTACACTGAAGCTTTCTTT.

This chain joins TRBV7-8 and TRBJ2-7; tentatively, D is TRBD2 (5 bases). V was pared by 5 bases and J by 6 bases, with 14 bases between. Per germline, CDR1 SGHVS and CDR2 FQNEAQ. This CDR3 is built from 13 residues. CDR3 loop: CASSLRSAGEQYF. CDR3 in DNA: TGTGCCAGCAGCCTCCGTAGCGCCGGCGAGCAGTACTTC.

The chain combines TRBV28 with TRBJ1-2, with TRBD1 matching 10 bases. This CDR3 comprises 14 residues. With V trimmed by 6 bases and J by 6 bases, 7 bases remained unmatched. Germline CDR1 reads MDHEN; CDR2 reads SYDVKM. The CDR3 DNA follows: TGTGCCAGCAGGGTCGCCGGGACAGGGGATGGCTACACCTTC. This encodes CASRVAGTGDGYTF.

This chain connects TRBV28 to TRBJ1-2; D not certain. The germline gives CDR1 MDHEN, CDR2 SYDVKM. The CDR3 length is 14 residues. V was pared by 2 bases and J by 2 bases, with 9 bases between. The DNA for the CDR3 is TGTGCCAGCAGTTTAACGACTGGAAACTATGGCTACACCTTC. Its translation is CASSLTTGNYGYTF.

The chain employs TRBV19 and TRBJ1-6; 8 bases are shared with TRBD1. Germline V lookup: CDR1 LNHDA, CDR2 SQIVND (reference sequence). The CDR3 runs to 17 residues. The trim removed 5 bases at V and 2 bases at J, leaving 8 bases unmatched. The CDR3 spells CASSLRTGLTYNSPLHF. The CDR3 bases are TGTGCCAGTAGTCTACGGACAGGGTTAACCTATAATTCACCCCTCCACTTT.

J is TRBJ1-5 and V is TRBV28, with 10 bases fitting TRBD1. The CDR3 sequence is 14 residues long. The germline V gene encodes CDR1 MDHEN and CDR2 SYDVKM. V was pared by 6 bases and J by 6 bases, with 5 bases of the junction left unmatched. CDR3 protein: CASRTGQGIQPQHF. The CDR3 nucleotides read TGTGCCAGCAGGACGGGACAGGGGATTCAGCCCCAGCATTTT.

The chain couples TRBV11-2 to TRBJ2-7; D is perhaps TRBD1 (5 bases). V gave up 3 bases and J gave up 0 bases, with 9 bases separating them. CDR1 and CDR2 (germline): SGHAT, FQNNGV. This CDR3 contains 14 residues. The CDR3 loop reads CASSLTAFSYEQYF. The CDR3 DNA reads as TGTGCCAGCAGCTTGACAGCGTTCTCCTACGAGCAGTACTTC.

This clone was counted only a few times. The chain recombines TRBV5-6 with TRBJ1-2; D remains ambiguous. This CDR3 spans 13 amino acids. Between the trimmed V and J ends, which lost 2 bases and 6 bases, there was a span of 11 bases. Germline CDR1 SGHDT, CDR2 YYEEEE. In DNA form, the CDR3 reads TGTGCCAGCAGCTTTACGGGGTGGAATGGCTACACCTTC. Translating gives CASSFTGWNGYTF.

This clone was counted a single time. CDR3 bases: TGTGCCAGCAGTGCTTCCGGGCGCGAGCCCCAGCATTTT. Its translation is CASSASGREPQHF. This rearrangement joins TRBV25-1 to TRBJ1-5, with D hard to call. Trimming left V 4 bases short and J 8 bases short, with 12 bases between. Per germline, CDR1 MGHDK and CDR2 SYGVNS. The CDR3 length is 13 residues.

This rearrangement joins TRBV10-3 to TRBJ2-7; 8 nucleotides agree with TRBD1. This CDR3 contains 14 residues. V shed 5 bases and J 2 bases; nucleotides not matched to a gene: 5. CDR1 ENHRY and CDR2 SYGVKD come from the germline V gene. The CDR3 DNA sequence: TGTGCCATCAGTCTCGGACAGGGAACCTACGAGCAGTACTTC. Translation: CAISLGQGTYEQYF.

This sequence joins TRBV28 and TRBJ2-7; D is unresolved. The germline V gene encodes CDR1 MDHEN and CDR2 SYDVKM. The CDR3 covers 14 residues. V gave up 1 base and J gave up 3 bases, with 10 bases separating them. The DNA for the CDR3 is TGTGCCAGCAGTTTATCAGGAGATGGCTACGAGCAGTACTTC. Amino acid sequence: CASSLSGDGYEQYF. Complete variable domain (other parts from reference TRBV28 and TRBJ2-7): DVKVTQSSRYLVKRTGEKVFLECVQDMDHENMFWYRQDPGLGLRLIYFSYDVKMKEKGDIPEGYSVSREKKERFSLILESASTNQTSMYLCASSLSGDGYEQYFGPGTRLTVT.

The chain links TRBV7-9 to TRBJ1-1; no clear D gene. Per germline, CDR1 SEHNR and CDR2 FQNEAQ (reference sequence). V lost 5 bases and J lost 7, with 11 bases in between. The CDR3 runs to 12 residues. CDR3 in DNA: TGTGCCAGCAGCCCCTCAGGTAGTGAAGCTTTCTTT. Translation gives CASSPSGSEAFF.